The clone carrying this T cell receptor beta chain was counted only a few times. Its antigen is as yet unknown. These data come from a study of response to subunit inactivated influenza vaccine. General study points: That few new T cells are recruited by each seasonal influenza vaccination was the authors' suggestion.

The CDR3 totals 16 residues. Trimming pared 0 bases from V and 3 bases from J, leaving 11 bases between. Germline CDR1 SGHVS, CDR2 FQNEAQ. TCRdb redid the calling of the RT-PCR reads with MiXCR, one entry per CDR3 protein. Of approximately 520,000 distinct CDR3 sequences detected, approximately 17% appear once; the ten largest clones hold over 2.5%. The source was CD4+ T cells sorted from PBMCs, collected around 25 months after vaccination. The source of this sequence is a man between 50 and 69 years old who received an inactivated influenza vaccine. V is TRBV7-8 and J is TRBJ1-4, with no clear D. CDR3 coding DNA: TGTGCCAGCAGCTTAGCGCGACCGCCGGCTAATGAAAAACTGTTTTTT. Translating it yields CASSLARPPANEKLFF.